This passage covers 20 T cell receptor beta chains from one sample sequenced in a study of CD8 T cell repertoires and HIV-1 epitope variants. Assay used: immunoSEQ multiplex PCR; TCRdb lists only in-frame clones, some missing. The sample lists thousands of clones; more than 65% were seen once. The antigens these receptors bind are not known. Source material: cultured CD8+ T cells derived from PBMCs. The receptor source for this set is a male donor with HIV.

This clone was picked up a small number of times. The chain carries TRBV27 and TRBJ2-1, with D perhaps TRBD2 (7 bases). Trimming took off 10 bases at V and 4 bases at J, with 23 bases between the two ends. Germline loops: CDR1 MNHEY, CDR2 SMNVEV (reference sequence). The CDR3 has 16 residues. CDR3 sequence reads: CATGGGGRGTYNEQFF. In DNA, the CDR3 is TGTGCCACTGGGGGGGGCGGGAGAGGAACGTACAATGAGCAGTTCTTC.

The chain combines TRBV5-4 with TRBJ2-7; D is unclear. Germline V CDR1 and CDR2: SGHNT, YYREEE (reference sequence). V dropped 2 bases and J dropped 6 bases, with 6 bases sitting between them. The CDR3 covers 11 residues. The CDR3 DNA is TGTGCCAGCAGCTTTAACAGCGAGCAGTACTTC. Protein product: CASSFNSEQYF. The complete variable domain, with remaining parts taken from reference TRBV5-4 and TRBJ2-7, reads ETGVTQSPTHLIKTRGQQVTLRCSSQSGHNTVSWYQQALGQGPQFIFQYYREEENGRGNFPPRFSGLQFPNYSSELNVNALELDDSALYLCASSFNSEQYFGPGTRLTVT.

V is TRBV19 and J is TRBJ1-5; D is uncertain. V was shortened by 6 bases and J by 2 bases, with 8 bases between the two germline ends. Germline-derived CDR1 and CDR2 are LNHDA and SQIVND (reference sequence). The CDR3 sequence is 13 residues long. CDR3 nucleotides: TGTGCCAGTAGGATGAAGGGCAATCAGCCCCAGCATTTT. Protein product: CASRMKGNQPQHF.

There are a few counts of this clone. The chain's CDR3 is CASRPPDRGGETQYF. CDR3 bases: TGTGCCAGCAGGCCACCGGACCGTGGAGGGGAGACCCAGTACTTC. The chain employs TRBV7-2 and TRBJ2-5; D may be TRBD2 (6 bases). CDR1 SGHTA and CDR2 FQGNSA come from the germline V gene. Trimming removed 6 bases from V and 5 bases from J, with 19 bases in between. The CDR3 loop spans 15 amino acids.

The chain is built from TRBV7-9 and TRBJ2-1; no firm D call. CDR1 SEHNR and CDR2 FQNEAQ come from the germline V gene (reference sequence). V gave up 2 bases and J gave up 9 bases, with 5 bases separating them. This CDR3 spans 11 amino acids. CDR3 DNA sequence: TGTGCCAGCAGCTTATCTGGTGAGCAGTTCTTC. It codes for CASSLSGEQFF.

The chain's CDR3 is CASSVDGLAEYEQYF. In DNA form, the CDR3 reads TGTGCCAGCAGCGTCGACGGACTAGCGGAATACGAGCAGTACTTC. The V gene is TRBV9, the J gene TRBJ2-7; 10 bases match TRBD2. There are 15 residues in the CDR3. CDR1 and CDR2 from the germline V gene are SGDLS and YYNGEE. V lost 2 bases and J lost 4; bases outside the gene matches: 6.

The chain employs TRBV6-5 and TRBJ2-7; TRBD2 aligns across 9 bases. Germline V CDR1 and CDR2: MNHEY, SVGAGI. J lost 4 bases, V lost 3 bases, and 1 base had no gene match. The CDR3 runs to 13 residues. Here the CDR3 DNA reads TGTGCCAGCAGTTATGCGGGAGGGTACGAGCAGTACTTC. Translating gives CASSYAGGYEQYF.

The chain joins TRBV7-9 to TRBJ2-5, with unresolved D. The J call may be faulty, since TRBJ2-7 better matches the DNA end. The CDR3 totals 13 residues. Germline CDR1 and CDR2: SEHNR and FQNEAQ (reference sequence). This chain's CDR3 is CASSSPFDYEQYF. DNA of the CDR3: TGTGCCAGCAGCTCCCCATTTGACTACGAGCAGTACTTC.

V usage is TRBV6-6 and J usage is TRBJ2-7, with D unresolved. From germline, CDR1 is MNHNY and CDR2 SVGAGI (reference sequence). The ends were cut back, 0 bases at V and 2 bases at J, with 8 bases in the middle. The CDR3 runs to 14 residues. The CDR3 DNA follows: TGTGCCAGCAGTTACTCCGACGGAACCTACGAGCAGTACTTC. Translation: CASSYSDGTYEQYF.

This clone is classed as large. The V gene is TRBV4-2, the J gene TRBJ1-2; 7 nucleotides line up with TRBD1. CDR1 and CDR2 (germline): LGHNA, YNFKEQ. V trimming: 4 bases; J trimming: 7 bases; junction bases outside the gene matches: 12. The CDR3 consists of 15 residues. The CDR3 reads CASSLGDSGRGGYTF. In DNA, the CDR3 is TGTGCCAGCAGCCTAGGGGACAGCGGGAGGGGTGGCTACACCTTC.

The V call is TRBV28, the J call TRBJ1-5; D is possibly TRBD1 (5 bases). The CDR3 is 13 residues long. The ends were cut back, 3 bases at V and 6 bases at J, with 9 bases in the middle. CDR1 is MDHEN and CDR2 is SYDVKM in the germline V gene. The CDR3 region has the DNA TGTGCCAGCAGTTTTAGGGGCGGTCAGCCCCAGCATTTT. It specifies CASSFRGGQPQHF. Together with reference TRBV28 and TRBJ1-5, the CDR3 gives the full variable domain: DVKVTQSSRYLVKRTGEKVFLECVQDMDHENMFWYRQDPGLGLRLIYFSYDVKMKEKGDIPEGYSVSREKKERFSLILESASTNQTSMYLCASSFRGGQPQHFGDGTRLSIL.

The chain uses TRBV7-8 and TRBJ1-4; 8 bases line up with TRBD1. From germline, CDR1 is SGHVS and CDR2 FQNEAQ. V lost 2 bases, J lost 5 bases, and 7 bases stayed unmatched. The CDR3 runs 16 residues. The CDR3 nucleotides read TGTGCCAGCAGCTTAAGCGACACAGGGGGGAATGAAAAACTGTTTTTT. Protein: CASSLSDTGGNEKLFF.

The chain carries TRBV6-6 and TRBJ2-2; D ambiguous. The CDR3 has 12 amino acids. CDR1 MNHNY and CDR2 SVGAGI come from the germline V gene (reference sequence). The V end lost 5 bases, the J end lost 4 bases, and 5 bases lay between the germline ends. In DNA, the CDR3 is TGTGCCAGCAGTCTTACCACCGGGGAGCTGTTTTTT. Protein sequence: CASSLTTGELFF.

This chain connects TRBV27 to TRBJ2-7; 11 nucleotides agree with TRBD1. The CDR3 is made up of 14 amino acids. The J segment lost 6 bases and the V segment lost 3 bases, leaving 4 bases of the junction unmatched. The V gene's germline CDR1 is MNHEY and CDR2 SMNVEV (reference sequence). The CDR3 protein is CASSFGQGAIEQYF. The CDR3 DNA reads as TGTGCCAGCAGTTTCGGACAGGGGGCTATCGAGCAGTACTTC.

The CDR3 sequence: CASSLDSEQYF. DNA of the CDR3: TGTGCCAGCAGCTTAGACAGCGAGCAGTACTTC. The chain employs TRBV13 and TRBJ2-7; no reliable D call. The V end was cut by 1 base, the J end by 6 bases, with 4 bases between. CDR3 length equals 11 residues. Germline V lookup: CDR1 PRHDT, CDR2 FYEKMQ (reference sequence).

V and J are TRBV4-1 and TRBJ2-1; D unresolved. The V and J ends lost 1 base and 5 bases respectively, with 12 bases between them. CDR1 and CDR2 (germline): MGHRA, YSYEKL. The CDR3 is made up of 15 amino acids. The CDR3 region has the DNA TGCGCCAGCAGCCAAGTTGGGCTAGAAGACAATGAGCAGTTCTTC. It is translated as CASSQVGLEDNEQFF.

The chain has TRBV5-6 and TRBJ2-7, with D maybe TRBD1 (6 bases). The ends were cut back, 4 bases at V and 4 bases at J, with 12 bases in the middle. The CDR3 extends over 13 amino acids. CDR1 is SGHDT and CDR2 is YYEEEE in the germline V gene. This CDR3 reads CASSSDRSYEQYF. In nucleotides, the CDR3 is TGTGCCAGCAGCAGCGACAGGAGTTACGAGCAGTACTTC.

This clone was picked up a small number of times. The chain joins TRBV27 to TRBJ1-5; D uncertain. V gave up 2 bases and J gave up 0 bases, with 8 bases separating them. Germline values: CDR1 MNHEY, CDR2 SMNVEV (reference sequence). The CDR3 has 15 amino acids. Here the CDR3 reads CASSLDGDSNQPQHF. DNA of the CDR3: TGTGCCAGCAGTTTAGACGGAGATAGCAATCAGCCCCAGCATTTT.

The CDR3 DNA is TGTGCCAGCAGCCAAGTTGGTAGGACAGGGGGCGGAAATGAGCAGTTCTTC. Its translation: CASSQVGRTGGGNEQFF. The V gene is TRBV4-2, the J gene TRBJ2-1; 11 bases agree with TRBD1. V gave up 1 base and J gave up 7 bases; unmatched junction bases: 9. Germline values: CDR1 LGHNA, CDR2 YNFKEQ. This CDR3 is 17 amino acids long.

This clone was seen only a few times. V is TRBV9 and J is TRBJ2-6, with 9 bases matching TRBD1. The germline CDR1 and CDR2 sequences are SGDLS and YYNGEE. The length of the CDR3 is 17 residues. V was clipped by 4 bases and J by 0 bases; unmatched bases: 5. The chain's CDR3 is CASSPGQGISGANVLTF. CDR3 nucleotides: TGTGCCAGCAGCCCCGGACAGGGGATCTCTGGGGCCAACGTCCTGACTTTC.